This passage covers 6 T cell receptor beta chains from one sample sequenced in a study of CD8 T cells in ankylosing spondylitis. These receptors' targets are unknown. Study results and caveats: About 8 highly homologous variants made up a TCR beta motif that seemed to typify ankylosing spondylitis blood.

TCRdb processed the 5' RACE reads anew with MiXCR; each CDR3 protein has one entry. The sample consists of about 210,000 distinct CDR3 sequences, 7% to 8% of them appearing once. The sample comprised blood, either unsorted or a sorted T cell fraction (not recorded which). These receptors came from a male donor with ankylosing spondylitis.

This clonotype was recorded many times. V gene TRBV6-6 combines with J gene TRBJ1-1; a possible D gene is TRBD1 (5 bases). The CDR3 runs to 12 residues. V was pared by 8 bases and J by 1 base, with 8 bases between. The germline CDR1 and CDR2 sequences are MNHNY and SVGAGI (reference sequence). CDR3 in amino acids: CASGDRNTEAFF. In DNA form, the CDR3 reads TGTGCCAGCGGCGACAGGAACACTGAAGCTTTCTTT.

This clonotype was found many times. This chain joins TRBV6-5 and TRBJ2-5; D possibly matches TRBD1 or TRBD2 (5 bases each). This CDR3 contains 13 residues. Germline loops: CDR1 MNHEY, CDR2 SVGAGI. Trimming removed 2 bases from V and 3 bases from J, with 7 bases in between. In DNA form, the CDR3 reads TGTGCCAGCAGTTACGGGGGAAAAGAGACCCAGTACTTC. Residues: CASSYGGKETQYF.

In its sample, this clonotype was seen many times. This sequence joins TRBV11-2 and TRBJ2-2; D call uncertain. CDR3 size: 15 residues. Germline loops: CDR1 SGHAT, CDR2 FQNNGV. Trimming removed 5 bases at V and 0 bases at J, with 10 bases between. The CDR3 sequence: CASSLNYANTGELFF. In nucleotides, the CDR3 is TGTGCCAGCAGCCTAAATTATGCGAACACCGGGGAGCTGTTTTTT. Filled out from reference TRBV11-2 and TRBJ2-2, the complete variable domain reads EAGVAQSPRYKIIEKRQSVAFWCNPISGHATLYWYQQILGQGPKLLIQFQNNGVVDDSQLPKDRFSAERLKGVDSTLKIQPAKLEDSAVYLCASSLNYANTGELFFGEGSRLTVL.

At least ten counts were recorded for this clonotype. The J gene is TRBJ1-5, the V gene TRBV11-2; D is ambiguous. This CDR3 is 15 amino acids long. V was cut by 5 bases and J by 6 bases, with 17 bases left in between. Germline V gene data show CDR1 as SGHAT and CDR2 as FQNNGV. DNA of the CDR3: TGTGCCAGCAGCACCACCAAGCCGAGGCGTCAGCCCCAGCATTTT. As protein: CASSTTKPRRQPQHF.

This clonotype was picked up many times. The chain is built from TRBV11-1 and TRBJ2-3; 7 bases are shared with TRBD1. The CDR3 runs 19 residues. The V segment lost 6 bases and the J segment 3 bases; nucleotides outside the gene matches: 21. CDR1 and CDR2 (germline): SGHAT, FQDESV (reference sequence). In nucleotides, the CDR3 is TGTGCCAGCAGTTCCCGGGACAGCCAGTCGGCATGGTTTACAGATACGCAGTATTTT. Its translation is CASSSRDSQSAWFTDTQYF.

This clonotype has a count of ten or more. The rearrangement uses TRBV12-3 or TRBV12-4 and TRBJ2-7, with TRBD2 identical over 10 bases. Losses at the gene ends were 3 bases for V and 6 bases for J; bases not matched to a gene: 8. CDR3 size: 15 residues. CDR3 region: CASSFLTSGSSEQYF. CDR3 coding DNA: TGTGCCAGCAGTTTCCTGACTAGCGGGTCCAGCGAGCAGTACTTC.